The entry below gives a single T cell receptor beta chain sequence along with its context. This clone appeared once. No cognate antigen has been identified for it. Per-base quality was not reported, and no clone a single base away is much larger than it. This sample stems from a study of cytomegalovirus exposure and HLA in healthy donors (TCRdb year 2017). Broadly, across the study: An earlier analysis of about 560 of the donors reported approximately 260 Gb of sequence data and 95 million to 130 million unique TCR beta sequences obtained from 180 million or so T cells. Approximately 300 gigabases of sequencing data and 91 million or so unique TCR sequences made up an early release that covered over 550 HLA-typed donors. Of the approximately 370 genotyped donors, over 80% were placed in the genetic ancestry cluster associated with self-reported Caucasian donors. The study aimed to test whether cataloging public T cell receptors could reveal signatures of past pathogen exposure. The study profiled the T cell repertoires of around 700 subjects by immunosequencing and related them to cytomegalovirus serostatus. In addition to the first cohort of 650 to 800 subjects, a separate validation cohort of 100 to 150 different subjects was used. The study combined high-throughput TCR immunosequencing, statistical association of individual TCRs with disease status, and machine learning to predict cytomegalovirus infection status. A later analysis re-examined previously published TCR beta repertoires from more than 600 donors and added high-resolution HLA genotyping to investigate patterns of TCR occurrence. The later analysis used no new phenotypic data to find candidate immune exposures, relying instead on TCR beta sequences and their occurrence across donors. In an earlier analysis of around 540 of the donors, high-throughput TCR beta sequencing was used to judge whether each TCR beta V gene segment behaved as functional or pseudogenic. Alongside the repertoire data, information on donor age, sex, ethnicity and CMV serostatus was compiled. Genome-wide SNP genotypes for about 60% of the 666 donors were used in a later genetic analysis, which treated that subset as a discovery cohort. All discovery cohort repertoires had been generated using a single sequencing platform. Class I and class II HLA loci were covered by the typing at four-digit resolution. The number of donors typed differed by locus, with 629-630 for A, B, C, DRB1 and DQB1, more than 500 for DQA1, 606 for DPA1, and about 450 for DPB1. Because of strong linkage in the cohort, roughly five DR-DQ haplotypes were treated as single units for association and clustering. Among several hundred genotyped donors of the cohort, an average of roughly 230,000 unique TCR beta nucleotide sequences was sequenced per donor, of which about 18% were non-productive.

The protocol used for the library was the immunoSEQ multiplex PCR assay. For the multiplex PCR, a mixture combining 60 forward primers for TCR Vbeta segments and 13 reverse primers for TCR Jbeta segments was used. The CDR3 region of rearranged TCR beta genes was amplified from genomic DNA with a multiplex PCR assay. The amplified TCR beta libraries were sequenced on the Illumina HiSeq System as 87-base-pair reads. Concerning the study's data processing: Across the 640 or so repertoires, a later analysis counted approximately 75 million unique TCR beta chains, roughly 11 million of which were shared by at least two donors. A nearest-neighbor algorithm error-corrected the raw reads and collapsed the reads into unique sequences, merging closely related sequences to remove PCR and sequencing errors. CDR3 sequences were aligned to IMGT reference sequences to assign V, D and J gene segments. For a sequence to be retained, at least a six-nucleotide match to both a V gene segment and a J gene segment was required. Rearrangements were called productive when the CDR3 lacked stop codons and stayed in frame with V and J; all others were non-productive. CDR3 was defined by IMGT convention, running from the second conserved V-encoded cysteine to the conserved J-encoded phenylalanine. Sequences without an unambiguous match to a single V gene segment were excluded from the earlier analysis of about 600 of the donors. In an earlier analysis of roughly 600 of the donors, a V segment was called functional when productive rearrangements were above 56.7%, and segregating when the standard deviation between donors exceeded 5%. A statistical classification framework was built for diagnosing cytomegalovirus status from the catalog of TCR beta chain sequences. A later analysis assigned V and J genes by comparing TCR nucleotide sequences with IMGT/GENE-DB human TR gene sequences. The TCRdist pipeline was used in a later analysis to assign CDR3 sequences and most-parsimonious VDJ recombination scenarios. A later analysis defined each TCR beta chain by its CDR3 amino acid sequence plus V-gene family, and excluded reads lacking a unique V-gene family. In a later analysis, nearly 600 highly shared, low-generation-probability nucleotide sequences were removed to address suspected cross-contamination and a sequencing artifact. In a later analysis, a clonal expansion index for each public chain was calculated from normalized within-repertoire ranks of inferred template counts. In a later analysis, generation probabilities were computed with a VDJ recombination model fitted to out-of-frame rearrangements, and the resulting probabilities were checked against IGoR. A later analysis scored TCR-TCR, TCR-HLA and TCR-CMV co-occurrence with hypergeometric tests, applying a repertoire-size bias correction to TCR pairs. False discovery rates were estimated in a later analysis by permuting HLA or CMV assignments 20 times. In a later analysis, co-occurring TCRs were grouped using DBSCAN, with TCRdist sequence similarity added in when clustering inside HLA-allele-positive subsets. For co-occurrence clustering, repertoires with fewer than 30,000 or more than 120,000 public chains were excluded, along with five repertoires with anomalous nucleotide sharing. This is the immuneACCESS table as TCRdb keeps it, with only in-frame sequences that have V and J called. A part of the clones is gone; compared with another copy, unresolved V genes explain less than half, and the rest is unexplained. D and trimming come from the DNA, and the V and J calls and clone size come from that table. The sample yields around 160,000 clones; 77% were counted once. Together, the top ten hold roughly 7% of the sample.

In total, 500 to 700 healthy bone marrow donors made up the cohort. All cohort members were sampled while nominally healthy, although unrecorded immune exposures were likely present. The donor tested CMV seropositive, placing the donor among the 250 to 300 seropositive members of the cohort. Each donor provided a peripheral blood sample, and peripheral blood mononuclear cells were used for TCR beta sequencing. The Qiagen DNeasy Blood Extraction Kit was used to extract genomic DNA from the blood cell samples. Study-wide findings and limitations: Linkage disequilibrium might explain the correlated functional status among segregating V segments, but an unknown experimental factor could not be ruled out. The presence/absence analyses assumed that sequencing depth was roughly uniform across donors, and that assumption may not be true. According to a later analysis, parvovirus B19, influenza, CMV and Epstein-Barr virus appeared linked to several top co-occurrence clusters. Most TCR sequences were seen in very few donors, while some public TCRs were found in many individuals. Specific HLA alleles were associated with roughly 16,000 TCR beta sequences at a false discovery rate of 0.05 in a later analysis. Because HLA typing was unavailable for some donors at each locus, only the typed subset was used in association tests. Three of the identified cytomegalovirus-associated TCR beta chains were confirmed in vitro to be specific for cytomegalovirus antigens. The classifier was reported to diagnose cytomegalovirus status with high specificity and sensitivity in both the original and validation cohorts. A later genetic analysis reported fewer N-insertions in productive TCRs among donors in an Asian-associated ancestry cluster than the approximately 670-donor mean. According to the authors, the approach could potentially be generalized to other disease states and immunological phenotypes. Assigning TCR associations to individual alleles was difficult when HLA alleles, especially DR and DQ, strongly co-occurred. In an earlier analysis of 450 to 750 of the donors, most TCR beta V segments appeared in productive rearrangements about 87% or about 30% of the time, broadly matching IMGT annotations. In the study, about 150 TCR beta chains were listed as associated with cytomegalovirus. Some 16 rarely observed V segments, including chromosome 9 orphons, were excluded from the earlier analysis of approximately 600 of the donors because counts were too low. In this cohort, only TCR beta chains were sequenced, and detectable features were limited by the absence of alpha or paired-chain data. An association between a missense DCLRE1C variant and V-gene and J-gene trimming of TCR beta chains was found in a later genetic analysis and replicated in an independent cohort. In a later analysis, TCR association rates were found to vary across HLA loci, with the most associated TCRs seen for DRB1 alleles and the fewest for HLA-C alleles. Compared with equally common non-associated chains, HLA-associated TCR beta chains in a later analysis were more clonally expanded and had lower generation probabilities. The only immune exposure information available for the cohort was CMV serostatus. According to a later analysis, most CMV-associated TCR beta chains appeared to be HLA-restricted, and the HLA associations seemed to be driven largely by CMV exposure. A further reported finding was that TCR beta sequences accurately predicted the HLA-A and HLA-B alleles for most subjects in the first cohort. A cluster of highly shared sequence variants was judged likely to represent a technical artifact of the sequencing pipeline.

The TCR comes from a male donor in good health and CMV-seropositive. The sequenced sample consisted of PBMCs.

Here is the DNA: TGCGCCAGCAGTGATCGACTATCAACTGACACTAGCACAGATACGCAGTATTTT. Translated, it reads CASSDRLSTDTSTDTQYF. In this chain, TRBV10-1 is recombined with TRBJ2-3, with TRBD2 tentatively as D gene (5 bases match). V sheds 3 bases and J sheds 0 bases, leaving 19 bases between their ends. For CDR1 and CDR2, the germline V gene (reference sequence) lists WNHNN and SYGVQD. Its CDR3 holds 18 amino acids, cysteine through phenylalanine. Only the CDR3 DNA stays, 54 bases, in frame from base 1.